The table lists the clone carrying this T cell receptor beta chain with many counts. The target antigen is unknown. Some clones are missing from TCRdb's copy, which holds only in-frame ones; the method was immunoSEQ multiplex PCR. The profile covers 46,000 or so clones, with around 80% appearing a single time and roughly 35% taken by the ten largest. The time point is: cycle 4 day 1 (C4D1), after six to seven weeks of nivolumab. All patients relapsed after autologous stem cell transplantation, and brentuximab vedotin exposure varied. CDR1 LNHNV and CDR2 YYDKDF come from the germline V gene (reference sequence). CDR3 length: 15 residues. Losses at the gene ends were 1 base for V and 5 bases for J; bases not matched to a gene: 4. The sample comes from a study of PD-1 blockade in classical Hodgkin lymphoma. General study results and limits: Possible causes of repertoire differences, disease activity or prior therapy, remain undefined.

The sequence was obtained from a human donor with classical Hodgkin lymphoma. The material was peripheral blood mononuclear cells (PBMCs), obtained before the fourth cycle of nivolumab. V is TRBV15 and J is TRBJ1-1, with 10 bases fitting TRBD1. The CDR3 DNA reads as TGTGCCACCAGCAGAGCAAGACAGGGGGCTACTGAAGCTTTCTTT. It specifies CATSRARQGATEAFF.